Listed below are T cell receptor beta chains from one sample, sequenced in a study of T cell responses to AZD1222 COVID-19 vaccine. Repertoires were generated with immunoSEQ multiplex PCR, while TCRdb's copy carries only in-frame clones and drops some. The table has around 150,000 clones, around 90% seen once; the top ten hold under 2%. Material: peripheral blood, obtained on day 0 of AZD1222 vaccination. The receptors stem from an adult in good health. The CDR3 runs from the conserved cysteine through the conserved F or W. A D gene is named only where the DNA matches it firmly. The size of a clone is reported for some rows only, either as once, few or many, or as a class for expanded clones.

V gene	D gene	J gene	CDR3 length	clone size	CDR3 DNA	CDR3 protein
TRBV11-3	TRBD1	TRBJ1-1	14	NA	TGTGCCAGCAGCCCGCGGGACAGGGGGTCTGAAGCTTTCTTT	CASSPRDRGSEAFF
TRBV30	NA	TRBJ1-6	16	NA	TGTGCCTGGAGTCCCGATCGGCAGGGCGTAAGCTCACCCCTCCACTTT	CAWSPDRQGVSSPLHF
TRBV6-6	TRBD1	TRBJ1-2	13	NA	TGTGCCAGCAGTTCGCAAGACAGGGCCGGCTACACCTTC	CASSSQDRAGYTF
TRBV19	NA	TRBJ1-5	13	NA	TGTGCCAGTAGTTCGCAGGGAGGTCAGCCCCAGCATTTT	CASSSQGGQPQHF
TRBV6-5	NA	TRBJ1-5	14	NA	TGTGCCAGCAGTCGCAACAGAGAGGGTCAGCCCCAGCATTTT	CASSRNREGQPQHF
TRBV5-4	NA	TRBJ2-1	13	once	TGTGCCAGCAGCTCTGTCGTCTACAATGAGCAGTTCTTC	CASSSVVYNEQFF
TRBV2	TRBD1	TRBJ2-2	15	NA	TGTGCCAGCAGCTCAGGGGGCCGGGGCACCGGGGAGCTGTTTTTT	CASSSGGRGTGELFF
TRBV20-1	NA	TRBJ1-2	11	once	TGCAGTGCTAGTCGCCCCCCGGGCTACACCTTC	CSASRPPGYTF
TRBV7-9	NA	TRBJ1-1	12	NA	TGTGCCAGCAGCTTAGAACGCGGGGAAGCTTTCTTT	CASSLERGEAFF
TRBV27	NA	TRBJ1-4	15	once	TGTGCCAGCAGTCCCTACTGGGGACAATATGAAAAACTGTTTTTT	CASSPYWGQYEKLFF
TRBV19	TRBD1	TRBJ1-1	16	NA	TGTGCCAGTAGTGCGATAAACAGGGGGCGTCACACTGAAGCTTTCTTT	CASSAINRGRHTEAFF
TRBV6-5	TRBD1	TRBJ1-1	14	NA	TGTGCCAGCCAACAGGGGACTCTTAACACTGAAGCTTTCTTT	CASQQGTLNTEAFF
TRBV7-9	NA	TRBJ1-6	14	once	TGTGCCAGCAGCTTCGTAGGTGAGAATTCACCCCTCCACTTT	CASSFVGENSPLHF
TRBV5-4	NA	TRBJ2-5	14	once	TGTGCCAGCAGCCCTCGACAGTCCCAAGAGACCCAGTACTTC	CASSPRQSQETQYF
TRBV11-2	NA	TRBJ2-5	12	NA	TGTGCCAGCAGCTTAAATGCAGAGACCCAGTACTTC	CASSLNAETQYF
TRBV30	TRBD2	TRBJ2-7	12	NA	TGTGCCTGGGGCCCAAGCGGGAGAGAGCAGTACTTC	CAWGPSGREQYF
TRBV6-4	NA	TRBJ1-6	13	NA	TGTGCCAGCAGTGACCGTTTGTTGTCACCCCTCCACTTT	CASSDRLLSPLHF
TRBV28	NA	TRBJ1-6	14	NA	TGTGCCAGCACCGCGGACAGACGGAATTCACCCCTCCACTTT	CASTADRRNSPLHF
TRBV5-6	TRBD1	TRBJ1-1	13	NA	TGTGCCAGCAGCTTTACAGGGGACACTGAAGCTTTCTTT	CASSFTGDTEAFF
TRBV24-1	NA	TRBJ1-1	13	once	TGTGCCACCAGTGATTCTTCCAGCAGCAAAGCTTTCTTT	CATSDSSSSKAFF
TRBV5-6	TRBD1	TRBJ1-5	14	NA	TGTGCCAGCAGCTTGACAGGGGTGAATCAGCCCCAGCATTTT	CASSLTGVNQPQHF
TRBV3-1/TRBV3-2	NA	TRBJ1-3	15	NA	TGTGCCAGCAGCCAAGCGCTCGGGGCTGGAAACACCATATATTTT	CASSQALGAGNTIYF
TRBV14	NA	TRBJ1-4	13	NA	TGTGCCAGCAGCCAAGCGCTTAAGGGGGAACTGTTTTTT	CASSQALKGELFF
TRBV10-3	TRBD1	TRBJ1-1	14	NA	TGTGCCATCAGGGGGGACAGTGGAGGGACTGAAGCTTTCTTT	CAIRGDSGGTEAFF